The rows below give T cell receptor beta chains drawn from one sample of a study of graft-versus-host responses after intestinal transplantation. These receptors have no known antigen. Clones were sequenced by immunoSEQ multiplex PCR, and TCRdb holds only the in-frame ones, with some missing. Of under 150,000 clones in the sample, roughly nine tenths are singletons; the top ten hold over 0.15%. The sequencing used unstimulated CD4+ T cells sorted from spleen or lymph node cells, collected before intestinal transplant. The receptors originated from a human donor who received an intestinal transplant. The CDR3 runs from the conserved cysteine through the conserved F or W. The D gene is left open where the match is weak. Part of the rows lack a size; the others show once, few, many or a class for expanded clones.

NA	NA	TRBV6-6	TRBJ1-2	TGTGCCAGCAGGAGCCCCACTCAGGGGTTGGGCTATGGCTACACCTTC	CASRSPTQGLGYGYTF
once	NA	TRBV6-5	TRBJ1-2	TGTGCCAGCAGTTCCCGAGGGGGCTATGGCTACACCTTC	CASSSRGGYGYTF
NA	TRBD1	TRBV10-3	TRBJ1-4	TGTGCCATCAGTGAGCCAGGGACAGGGCTTAATGAAAAACTGTTTTTT	CAISEPGTGLNEKLFF
NA	TRBD2	TRBV9	TRBJ2-3	TGTGCCAGCAGCTCACTTAGCGGGTCGGCAGATACGCAGTATTTT	CASSSLSGSADTQYF
NA	NA	TRBV29-1	TRBJ1-4	TGCAGCGTTCTCTCCCGGGTTGGAGAAAAACTGTTTTTT	CSVLSRVGEKLFF
NA	NA	TRBV7-9	TRBJ2-5	TGTGCCAGCAGACGAGGAAGGGGTCAACAAGAGACCCAGTACTTC	CASRRGRGQQETQYF
NA	NA	TRBV6-5	TRBJ1-2	TGTGCCAGCAGAGAAAGTGGAGGATTAGGCTACACCTTC	CASRESGGLGYTF
few	NA	TRBV5-1	TRBJ1-1	TGCGCCAGCGGTGTGCGCAGCGTGAACACTGAAGCTTTCTTT	CASGVRSVNTEAFF
NA	NA	TRBV10-3	TRBJ1-1	TGTGCCATCAGTGAGAAGGGCCTGAACACTGAAGCTTTCTTT	CAISEKGLNTEAFF
NA	NA	TRBV7-9	TRBJ2-3	TGTGCCACCCCGGGGGATACGCAGTATTTT	CATPGDTQYF
NA	NA	TRBV11-2	TRBJ1-1	TGTGCCAGCAGCTTAATGAGCAATGAAGCTTTCTTT	CASSLMSNEAFF
NA	NA	TRBV5-6	TRBJ1-1	TGTGCCAGCAGCTTCCTGGGTTTATCTGACACTGAAGCTTTCTTT	CASSFLGLSDTEAFF
NA	TRBD2	TRBV4-1	TRBJ2-1	TGCGCCAGCAGCCATTCCGGGACTAGCTCTGGGGATGAGCAGTTCTTC	CASSHSGTSSGDEQFF
NA	TRBD1	TRBV14	TRBJ1-2	TGTGCCAGCAGGCGGACAGGGAACTATGGCTACACCTTC	CASRRTGNYGYTF
NA	TRBD2	TRBV13	TRBJ2-1	TGTGCCAGCAGCTTACGAAAGGCTAGCGGGGGGGGCAATGAGCAGTTCTTC	CASSLRKASGGGNEQFF
NA	NA	TRBV7-7	TRBJ2-5	TGTGCCAGCAGCTTAGAATGGGGGGCGGCTGCGGCTCAAGAGACCCAGTACTTC	CASSLEWGAAAAQETQYF
NA	TRBD1	TRBV19	TRBJ1-5	TGTGCCACCAAGGGACAGGGGGCCGATCAGCCCCAGCATTTT	CATKGQGADQPQHF
NA	TRBD2	TRBV5-1	TRBJ2-1	TGCGCCAGCAGCTTGCTAGCGGCCTCCTACAATGAGCAGTTCTTC	CASSLLAASYNEQFF
few	NA	TRBV7-9	TRBJ2-6	TGTGCCAGCAGCCGACCGGGCTCTGGGGCCAACGTCCTGACTTTC	CASSRPGSGANVLTF
NA	TRBD2	TRBV7-9	TRBJ2-1	TGTGCCAGCAGCCCTCGGACTAGCGCGGTTGATGAGCAGTTCTTC	CASSPRTSAVDEQFF